Shown below are 27 T cell receptor beta chains from a single sample sequenced in a study of OX40 agonist ivuxolimab in advanced cancers. Only in-frame clones appear in the TCRdb table, and some are missing; sequencing was by immunoSEQ multiplex PCR. The table has about 80,000 clones, 86% seen once. Source: CD4+ or CD8+ T cells sorted from blood, taken in a trial of the OX40 agonist ivuxolimab. Source of these receptors: an adult with an advanced solid tumor such as melanoma, head and neck, liver or kidney cancer.

CDR3 nucleotide sequence: TGTGCCAGCAGTACCCGACAGGACACCATATATTTT. It specifies CASSTRQDTIYF. This chain uses TRBV6-1 with TRBJ1-3, with D possibly TRBD1 on 6 matching bases. The CDR3 is made up of 12 amino acids. Germline-derived CDR1 and CDR2 are MNHNS and SASEGT. Trimming pared 5 bases from V and 8 bases from J, leaving 10 bases between.

This sequence joins TRBV25-1 and TRBJ1-2; D is perhaps TRBD1 (5 bases). V lost 6 bases to trimming and J lost 8 bases, with 10 bases between them. Germline V lookup: CDR1 MGHDK, CDR2 SYGVNS. This CDR3 has 11 residues. CDR3 sequence reads: CASRQVTGYTF. The CDR3 DNA follows: TGTGCCAGCAGACAGGTAACCGGCTACACCTTC.

The chain uses TRBV7-2 and TRBJ2-1, with 12 bases that match TRBD2. The CDR3 runs to 16 residues. V gave up 5 bases and J gave up 3 bases; unmatched junction bases: 5. Germline assignment: CDR1 SGHTA and CDR2 FQGNSA. CDR3 in amino acids: CASSLRLAGVYNEQFF. The CDR3 DNA is TGTGCCAGCAGCCTCAGACTAGCGGGGGTCTACAATGAGCAGTTCTTC.

V gene TRBV2 combines with J gene TRBJ1-4; D is undetermined. V lost 5 bases and J 5 bases, leaving 12 bases between the germline ends. Germline CDR1 reads SNHLY; CDR2 reads FYNNEI. CDR3 length: 14 amino acids. The CDR3 is CASSLTGINEKLFF. In DNA form, the CDR3 reads TGTGCCAGCAGTTTAACGGGCATCAATGAAAAACTGTTTTTT.

The chain recombines TRBV29-1 with TRBJ2-3, with 10 bases matching TRBD1. Germline V gene sequence: CDR1 SQVTM, CDR2 ANQGSEA. The ends lost 2 bases at V and 3 bases at J; junction bases unmatched: 2. The CDR3 totals 14 residues. The CDR3 loop reads CSVEWGQGTDTQYF. Written as DNA, the CDR3 is TGCAGCGTTGAATGGGGACAGGGGACAGATACGCAGTATTTT.

This chain connects TRBV5-6 to TRBJ2-4, with D perhaps matching TRBD1 (5 bases). There are 15 residues in the CDR3. Germline loops: CDR1 SGHDT, CDR2 YYEEEE. The V and J ends lost 2 bases and 0 bases respectively, with 9 bases between them. The CDR3 nucleotides read TGTGCCAGCAGCTTTAGGGGATTAGCCAAAAACATTCAGTACTTC. Translation gives CASSFRGLAKNIQYF.

This chain joins TRBV30 and TRBJ2-7; D ambiguous. The V gene's germline CDR1 is GTSNPN and CDR2 SVGIG (reference sequence). The V and J ends lost 2 bases and 5 bases respectively, with 10 bases between them. The CDR3 extends over 12 amino acids. The CDR3 loop is CAWSRRRHEQYF. As DNA, the CDR3 is TGTGCCTGGAGTCGCCGCCGCCACGAGCAGTACTTC.

The J gene is TRBJ2-7, the V gene TRBV4-2; 9 nucleotides line up with TRBD1. This CDR3 has 17 residues. CDR1 and CDR2 (germline): LGHNA, YNFKEQ. V trimming: 0 bases; J trimming: 5 bases; junction bases outside the gene matches: 11. The CDR3 sequence is CASSQDDGGQGFDEQYF. The CDR3 DNA is TGTGCCAGCAGCCAAGATGACGGGGGACAGGGTTTCGACGAGCAGTACTTC.

V gene TRBV11-2 combines with J gene TRBJ2-1; 8 nucleotides line up with TRBD1. Germline trimming cut 1 base from V and 4 bases from J; bases unmatched to any gene: 3. The germline gives CDR1 SGHAT, CDR2 FQNNGV. The CDR3 consists of 15 residues. The CDR3 DNA is TGTGCCAGCAGCTTAGTTGGGGACAGGTACAATGAGCAGTTCTTC. It codes for CASSLVGDRYNEQFF.

The chain couples TRBV7-8 to TRBJ1-1, with unresolved D. The CDR3 spans 16 residues. Germline lookup yields CDR1 SGHVS and CDR2 FQNEAQ. Trimming stripped 0 bases from V and 0 bases from J, with 11 bases between. CDR3 in amino acids: CASSLAKSRLNTEAFF. CDR3 in DNA: TGTGCCAGCAGCTTAGCGAAGTCCAGGTTGAACACTGAAGCTTTCTTT.

The chain combines TRBV5-1 with TRBJ2-3; no definite D call. Trimming cost V 5 bases and J 0 bases, with 13 bases left between them. The CDR3 runs to 15 residues. CDR1 and CDR2 from the germline V gene are SGHRS and YFSETQ. The CDR3 DNA reads TGCGCCAGCAGTCGCGACAAGTTAAGCACAGATACGCAGTATTTT. Its translation is CASSRDKLSTDTQYF.

This clone was counted between two and nine times. The chain carries TRBV2 and TRBJ1-6, with D tentatively TRBD1 (6 bases). The V end was cut by 4 bases, the J end by 4 bases, with 8 bases between. This CDR3 spans 14 amino acids. Germline values: CDR1 SNHLY, CDR2 FYNNEI. The DNA for the CDR3 is TGTGCCAGCAGTGGGACAGAATATAATTCACCCCTCCACTTT. Encoded protein: CASSGTEYNSPLHF.

This chain joins TRBV30 and TRBJ1-1; D call uncertain. Deletions cut 0 bases from V and 4 bases from J, with 12 bases between. This CDR3 spans 14 amino acids. CDR1 is GTSNPN and CDR2 is SVGIG in the germline V gene (reference sequence). As DNA, the CDR3 is TGTGCCTGGAGTGTAGGCCTGAGCCGCACTGAAGCTTTCTTT. Protein: CAWSVGLSRTEAFF.

This chain uses TRBV12-5 with TRBJ2-7; 7 bases fit TRBD2. The CDR3 extends over 13 amino acids. Germline trimming cut 8 bases from V and 0 bases from J; bases unmatched to any gene: 4. Germline CDR1 is LGHNT and CDR2 is FRNRAP. CDR3 protein: CASSGLNSYEQYF. The DNA of the CDR3 is TGTGCTAGTTCGGGACTAAACTCCTACGAGCAGTACTTC.

This CDR3 reads CASKTGGNEQYF. DNA of the CDR3: TGTGCCAGCAAGACAGGGGGTAACGAGCAGTACTTC. The chain joins TRBV6-1 to TRBJ2-7; 9 positions match TRBD1. Per germline, CDR1 MNHNS and CDR2 SASEGT. This CDR3 has 12 residues. Trimming removed 7 bases from V and 5 bases from J; junction bases left unmatched: 3.

This rearrangement joins TRBV7-2 to TRBJ2-2; TRBD2 aligns across 9 bases. This CDR3 comprises 16 residues. V lost 3 bases to trimming and J lost 7 bases; unmatched junction nucleotides: 9. Germline assignment: CDR1 SGHTA and CDR2 FQGNSA. CDR3 in DNA: TGTGCCAGCAGCTTGGCTGCGGGGGGGCAGGGCGGGGAGCTGTTTTTT. This gives the protein CASSLAAGGQGGELFF. Full variable domain (rest looked up from reference TRBV7-2 and TRBJ2-2): GAGVSQSPSNKVTEKGKDVELRCDPISGHTALYWYRQSLGQGLEFLIYFQGNSAPDKSGLPSDRFSAERTGGSVSTLTIQRTQQEDSAVYLCASSLAAGGQGGELFFGEGSRLTVL.

The chain combines TRBV9 with TRBJ1-4, with 8 bases lining up with TRBD1. The J segment lost 9 bases and the V segment lost 4 bases, leaving 11 bases of the junction unmatched. The germline gives CDR1 SGDLS, CDR2 YYNGEE. The CDR3 extends over 15 amino acids. The CDR3: CASSTSGTGPKKLFF. The CDR3 DNA follows: TGTGCCAGCAGCACCTCCGGGACAGGACCTAAAAAACTGTTTTTT.

The rearrangement joins TRBV11-2 to TRBJ2-5, with a possible D match to TRBD1 (5 bases). The ends were cut back, 2 bases at V and 2 bases at J, with 12 bases in the middle. CDR3 size: 15 residues. Germline-derived CDR1 and CDR2 are SGHAT and FQNNGV. The chain's CDR3 is CASSLPRQLQETQYF. CDR3 DNA sequence: TGTGCCAGCAGCTTACCCCGACAGCTACAAGAGACCCAGTACTTC.

CDR3 region: CASSQGRGRTF. The CDR3 nucleotides read TGCGCCAGCAGCCAAGGACGGGGGCGCACCTTC. The genes are TRBV4-3 and TRBJ1-2, with D possibly matching TRBD1 (6 bases). Germline loops: CDR1 LGHNA, CDR2 YSLEER. V was cut by 1 base and J by 13 bases, with 10 bases left in between. CDR3 length: 11 residues.

The chain carries TRBV29-1 and TRBJ2-1; 8 bases match TRBD1. The V gene end was trimmed by 8 bases and the J gene end by 12 bases; junction bases not matched to a gene: 9. Germline CDR1 is SQVTM and CDR2 is ANQGSEA. This CDR3 has 11 amino acids. The CDR3: CSFRTGTMQFF. The CDR3, as DNA: TGCAGCTTTAGGACAGGGACGATGCAGTTCTTC.

The V and J genes are TRBV7-2 and TRBJ2-7, with 7 bases aligning to TRBD1. Losses at the gene ends were 6 bases for V and 2 bases for J; bases not matched to a gene: 7. Germline values: CDR1 SGHTA, CDR2 FQGNSA. The CDR3 is made up of 14 amino acids. The CDR3 DNA follows: TGTGCCAGCAGTTGGACAGGTCCCCCCTACGAGCAGTACTTC. This encodes CASSWTGPPYEQYF.

A single count supports this clone. The chain carries TRBV5-1 and TRBJ1-3; the D is unclear. V was shortened by 0 bases and J by 1 base, with 11 bases between the two germline ends. The CDR3 sequence is 16 residues long. CDR1 SGHRS and CDR2 YFSETQ come from the germline V gene. Here the CDR3 DNA reads TGCGCCAGCAGCTTGGGAGGGAGTAGGTCTGGAAACACCATATATTTT. Amino acids: CASSLGGSRSGNTIYF.

The rearrangement links TRBV19 to TRBJ1-1; tentatively, D is TRBD1 (6 bases). Germline V gives CDR1 LNHDA, CDR2 SQIVND (reference sequence). The ends were cut back, 5 bases at V and 4 bases at J, with 20 bases in the middle. This CDR3 comprises 16 residues. The CDR3 coding sequence is TGTGCCAGTAGTCCGTACAGGGTACAAGGTGGCACTGAAGCTTTCTTT. Translation gives CASSPYRVQGGTEAFF.

The rearrangement joins TRBV7-9 to TRBJ2-7, with D tentatively TRBD1 or TRBD2 (6 bases each). Trimming shortened V by 5 bases and J by 2 bases, and 13 bases separated the two germline ends. Germline V lookup: CDR1 SEHNR, CDR2 FQNEAQ (reference sequence). This CDR3 comprises 14 residues. CDR3 DNA sequence: TGTGCCAGCAGCGCGGGACACCTCACCTACGAGCAGTACTTC. Its translation: CASSAGHLTYEQYF. The complete variable domain, with remaining parts taken from reference TRBV7-9 and TRBJ2-7, reads DTGVSQNPRHKITKRGQNVTFRCDPISEHNRLYWYRQTLGQGPEFLTYFQNEAQLEKSRLLSDRFSAERPKGSFSTLEIQRTEQGDSAMYLCASSAGHLTYEQYFGPGTRLTVT.

In the case of this clone: The same CDR3 can be traced to other DNA sequences in this sample. The rearrangement joins TRBV5-4 to TRBJ2-3; D ambiguous. Deletions cut 8 bases from V and 9 bases from J, with 22 bases between. Germline V gene sequence: CDR1 SGHNT, CDR2 YYREEE (reference sequence). The CDR3 spans 14 residues. The CDR3, as DNA: TGTGCCAGTTACATCGGAACCTTAGCCGAGACGCAGTATTTT. It yields the protein CASYIGTLAETQYF.

The rearrangement joins TRBV14 to TRBJ2-1; 9 bases line up with TRBD2. The germline CDR1 and CDR2 sequences are SGHDN and FVKESK. There are 16 residues in the CDR3. The ends lost 1 base at V and 8 bases at J; junction bases unmatched: 9. CDR3 region: CASSQVGGRALHEQFF. CDR3 coding DNA: TGTGCCAGCAGCCAAGTTGGCGGGAGGGCCCTCCATGAGCAGTTCTTC.

This clone was seen only once. This chain joins TRBV7-6 and TRBJ2-1, with 7 nucleotides matching TRBD1. V gave up 0 bases and J gave up 13 bases; unmatched junction bases: 15. The CDR3 is 16 residues long. Germline V lookup: CDR1 SGHVS, CDR2 FNYEAQ. The CDR3, as DNA: TGTGCCAGCAGCTTAGCTGACGGGACAGACCGAAAAACCCAGTTCTTC. It yields the protein CASSLADGTDRKTQFF.